What follows is one T cell receptor (beta chain) and its context. Its antigen is not known. These data come from a study of T cell repertoires in cytomegalovirus infection. Findings of the study overall: Cumulated frequencies of public TCR beta families served to identify carriers of CMV plus the relevant HLA. HLA-C-restricted CMV clonotypes gave the most frequent clonotype in two of eight donors.

TCRdb passed the reads through MiXCR, listing each CDR3 protein once. The sample consists of more than 65,000 distinct CDR3 sequences, approximately 43% of them appearing once. The V gene lost 7 bases and the J gene lost 2 bases, with 22 bases spanning the gap. CDR1 is MNHNY and CDR2 is SVGAGI in the germline V gene (reference sequence). This CDR3 has 17 amino acids. The rearrangement joins TRBV6-6 to TRBJ2-3; D gene uncertain. The sample consisted of CD8+ T cells from cultured PBMCs, taken from culture after CMV antigen stimulation. This clonotype originated in a human donor in good health (CMV status not recorded). Some clones in this sample may be carry-over from other donors' samples. The CDR3 reads CASIEKARSIYTDTQYF. The CDR3 DNA is TGTGCCAGCATAGAGAAAGCCCGGTCGATTTACACAGATACGCAGTATTTT.